The 10 T cell receptor beta chains listed next were all sequenced from one sample in a study of cytomegalovirus exposure and HLA in healthy donors listed by TCRdb under 2017. Library construction relied on the immunoSEQ multiplex PCR assay. The multiplex PCR relied on a mix of 60 forward primers for TCR Vbeta segments and 13 reverse primers for TCR Jbeta segments. The table comes from immuneACCESS by way of TCRdb, which keeps in-frame sequences with V and J called. Part of the clones is missing from these tables; in studies checked, under half for an unresolved V gene and the rest for unknown reasons. The sample table records 110,000 to 150,000 clones; 70% of these occur just once. The ten top clones hold 2.1% of the sample. Source material: PBMCs. Source of these receptors: a woman in her fifties or sixties in good health and CMV-seropositive.

V and J are TRBV27 and TRBJ2-5; TRBD2 matches 10 bases. Looked up from germline, CDR1 is MNHEY and CDR2 is SMNVEV (reference sequence). V was clipped by 4 bases and J by 1 base; unmatched bases: 18. The CDR3 loop spans 20 amino acids. CDR3 sequence: CASSSHRTSGQKRFQETQYF. DNA for the CDR3: TGTGCCAGCAGTTCTCATAGGACTAGCGGCCAAAAAAGGTTCCAAGAGACCCAGTACTTC.

J is TRBJ2-1 and V is TRBV6-1, with D unclear. Trimming removed 2 bases from V and 4 bases from J, with 6 bases in between. Germline CDR1 and CDR2: MNHNS and SASEGT. This CDR3 region has 13 residues. Written as DNA, the CDR3 is TGTGCCAGCAGTGAAAGGCGGTACAATGAGCAGTTCTTC. This sequence encodes CASSERRYNEQFF.

The CDR3 coding sequence is TGTGCCAGCTCCCGCCGGCGGGACGAATACGAGCAGTACTTC. Its protein is CASSRRRDEYEQYF. The chain couples TRBV18 to TRBJ2-7; D may be TRBD2 (6 bases). Trimming left V 6 bases short and J 4 bases short, with 16 bases between. This CDR3 is built from 14 residues. Germline CDR1 is KGHSH and CDR2 is LQKENI.

This clone was seen more than once but under ten times. The chain joins TRBV5-4 to TRBJ2-1; D unclear. Trimming left V 0 bases short and J 1 base short, with 11 bases between. This CDR3 has 16 amino acids. Germline V gives CDR1 SGHNT, CDR2 YYREEE (reference sequence). The CDR3, as DNA: TGTGCCAGCAGCTTGGGGGCTTCCTCATCCTACAATGAGCAGTTCTTC. It yields the protein CASSLGASSSYNEQFF. Full variable domain (rest looked up from reference TRBV5-4 and TRBJ2-1): ETGVTQSPTHLIKTRGQQVTLRCSSQSGHNTVSWYQQALGQGPQFIFQYYREEENGRGNFPPRFSGLQFPNYSSELNVNALELDDSALYLCASSLGASSSYNEQFFGPGTRLTVL.

This sequence joins TRBV18 and TRBJ2-3; 10 nucleotides line up with TRBD2. V lost 5 bases to trimming and J lost 0 bases; unmatched junction nucleotides: 11. Germline V CDR1 and CDR2: KGHSH, LQKENI. The CDR3 totals 18 residues. Written as DNA, the CDR3 is TGTGCCAGCTCATCCAGAATAGCGGGAGGCCCTAGCACAGATACGCAGTATTTT. This translates into CASSSRIAGGPSTDTQYF.

This chain joins TRBV4-1 and TRBJ1-1; D not resolved. V shed 0 bases and J shed 6 bases, with 14 bases lying between them. CDR1 is MGHRA and CDR2 is YSYEKL in the germline V gene. The CDR3 consists of 15 residues. In nucleotides, the CDR3 is TGCGCCAGCAGCCAAGAGGTCCCCGCTACCCCTGAAGCTTTCTTT. Its protein product is CASSQEVPATPEAFF.

The chain recombines TRBV11-2 with TRBJ2-7; 9 nucleotides match TRBD1. The CDR3 totals 15 residues. CDR1 is SGHAT, CDR2 FQNNGV, per germline. V was pared by 0 bases and J by 3 bases, with 3 bases of the junction left unmatched. The CDR3 nucleotides read TGTGCCAGCAGCTTAGATGGGACAGGGAACTACGAGCAGTACTTC. It codes for CASSLDGTGNYEQYF.

As concerns this clone: Other DNA sequences in this specimen translate into the identical CDR3. The chain combines TRBV2 with TRBJ2-7; D ambiguous. Germline V gene data show CDR1 as SNHLY and CDR2 as FYNNEI. Trimming took off 6 bases at V and 3 bases at J, with 6 bases between the two ends. This CDR3 spans 11 amino acids. CDR3 region: CASSPLYEQYF. The CDR3 DNA reads TGTGCCAGCAGCCCCCTCTACGAGCAGTACTTC. Variable domain in full (rest from reference TRBV2 and TRBJ2-7): EPEVTQTPSHQVTQMGQEVILRCVPISNHLYFYWYRQILGQKVEFLVSFYNNEISEKSEIFDDQFSVERPDGSNFTLKIRSTKLEDSAMYFCASSPLYEQYFGPGTRLTVT.

This rearrangement joins TRBV5-4 to TRBJ1-4; the D gene is possibly TRBD1 (5 bases). CDR1 SGHNT and CDR2 YYREEE come from the germline V gene (reference sequence). There are 15 residues in the CDR3. The V and J ends lost 4 bases and 8 bases respectively, with 18 bases between them. The CDR3 is CASSKDGTPREKLFF. The CDR3 bases are TGTGCCAGCAGCAAGGACGGGACTCCTAGGGAAAAACTGTTTTTT. Supplemented by reference TRBV5-4 and TRBJ1-4, the full variable domain reads ETGVTQSPTHLIKTRGQQVTLRCSSQSGHNTVSWYQQALGQGPQFIFQYYREEENGRGNFPPRFSGLQFPNYSSELNVNALELDDSALYLCASSKDGTPREKLFFGSGTQLSVL.

V and J are TRBV7-8 and TRBJ1-5; D unclear. Trimming shortened V by 2 bases and J by 0 bases, and 14 bases separated the two germline ends. CDR3 length: 17 residues. Germline CDR1 reads SGHVS; CDR2 reads FQNEAQ. Here the CDR3 DNA reads TGTGCCAGCAGCTTACGAGTGGGTGAGGATAGCAATCAGCCCCAGCATTTT. This sequence encodes CASSLRVGEDSNQPQHF. Full variable domain (missing parts from reference TRBV7-8 and TRBJ1-5): GAGVSQSPRYKVAKRGQDVALRCDPISGHVSLFWYQQALGQGPEFLTYFQNEAQLDKSGLPSDRFFAERPEGSVSTLKIQRTQQEDSAVYLCASSLRVGEDSNQPQHFGDGTRLSIL.